What follows is one T cell receptor (beta chain) and its context. The entry originates in a study of OX40 agonist ivuxolimab in advanced cancers. Across the whole study: Three patients, one with hepatocellular carcinoma and two with cutaneous melanoma, responded partially.

The CDR3 runs 13 residues. Germline CDR1 is MNHEY and CDR2 is SVGAGI. V was pared by 2 bases and J by 0 bases, with 4 bases between. Assay: immunoSEQ multiplex PCR; the TCRdb copy retains only in-frame clones and omits some. The sample records under 35,000 clones, over 75% being singletons. V is TRBV6-5 and J is TRBJ1-1; D is undetermined. This clonotype was sampled from an adult with an advanced solid tumor such as melanoma, head and neck, liver or kidney cancer. The specimen comprised CD4+ or CD8+ T cells sorted from blood, sampled in a trial of the OX40 agonist ivuxolimab. The CDR3 DNA is TGTGCCAGCAGTTACAAAGTGAACACTGAAGCTTTCTTT. This translates into CASSYKVNTEAFF.